Shown below are 8 T cell receptor beta chains from a single sample sequenced in a study of OX40 agonist ivuxolimab in advanced cancers. Profiled with immunoSEQ multiplex PCR; TCRdb holds only in-frame clones, not every one. The sample shows about 27,000 clones, 70% to 80% of them seen only once. This specimen was CD4+ or CD8+ T cells sorted from blood, taken in a trial of the OX40 agonist ivuxolimab. The source is an adult with an advanced solid tumor such as melanoma, head and neck, liver or kidney cancer.

This clone occurred a few times. V is TRBV29-1 and J is TRBJ2-1, with D possibly TRBD1 on 5 matching bases. Germline V lookup: CDR1 SQVTM, CDR2 ANQGSEA. The CDR3 is 14 amino acids. V gave up 5 bases and J gave up 8 bases, with 19 bases separating them. The chain's CDR3 is CSVFAGLGSYEQFF. In DNA, the CDR3 is TGCAGCGTTTTTGCAGGGTTGGGGTCCTATGAGCAGTTCTTC.

Points on this clone: Other DNA sequences in the same sample also yield this CDR3. The chain combines TRBV2 with TRBJ1-1, with 8 nucleotides matching TRBD1. Germline lookup yields CDR1 SNHLY and CDR2 FYNNEI. V was pared by 4 bases and J by 0 bases, with 4 bases of the junction left unmatched. The CDR3 is 15 amino acids. CDR3 sequence: CASSGRGRMNTEAFF. The CDR3 nucleotides are TGTGCCAGCAGTGGCAGGGGGCGGATGAACACTGAAGCTTTCTTT.

Details on this clone: Additional DNA sequences in this sample encode the identical CDR3. The chain employs TRBV9 and TRBJ2-7; 8 nucleotides agree with TRBD1. Trimming at V came to 0 bases and at J to 4 bases, leaving 3 bases not matched to a gene. Germline V gene lookup returns CDR1 SGDLS and CDR2 YYNGEE. The CDR3 loop spans 14 amino acids. CDR3 amino acids: CASSVGQGAYEQYF. As DNA, the CDR3 is TGTGCCAGCAGCGTAGGCCAGGGGGCTTACGAGCAGTACTTC.

The chain combines TRBV28 with TRBJ2-3; a weak D match, TRBD2 (6 bases). Trimming took off 2 bases at V and 0 bases at J, with 9 bases between the two ends. This CDR3 has 15 amino acids. Per the germline V gene, CDR1 is MDHEN and CDR2 is SYDVKM. The CDR3 protein is CASSLGDSSTDTQYF. The CDR3 bases are TGTGCCAGCAGTTTAGGGGACTCTAGCACAGATACGCAGTATTTT.

The genes are TRBV9 and TRBJ2-7, with D perhaps matching TRBD2 (5 bases). The germline V gene encodes CDR1 SGDLS and CDR2 YYNGEE. The length of the CDR3 is 16 residues. V lost 2 bases and J 2 bases, leaving 17 bases between the germline ends. Written as DNA, the CDR3 is TGTGCCAGCAGCGTGGAGGCCTCACCAACCCCCTACGAGCAGTACTTC. This encodes CASSVEASPTPYEQYF.

The chain is built from TRBV29-1 and TRBJ2-1; 10 bases agree with TRBD1. Trimming removed 7 bases from V and 9 bases from J; junction bases left unmatched: 9. Germline V CDR1 and CDR2: SQVTM, ANQGSEA. The CDR3 is 13 residues long. CDR3 residues: CSGTGTGEVEQFF. CDR3 coding DNA: TGCAGCGGTACCGGGACAGGGGAGGTTGAGCAGTTCTTC.

The chain joins TRBV11-3 to TRBJ1-1; D remains ambiguous. The CDR3 spans 13 residues. V lost 1 base and J 2 bases, leaving 5 bases between the germline ends. Germline V lookup: CDR1 SGHNT, CDR2 YENEEA. CDR3 in amino acids: CASSLVSNTEAFF. The CDR3 nucleotides read TGTGCCAGCAGCTTAGTGAGTAACACTGAAGCTTTCTTT.

This chain joins TRBV5-6 and TRBJ1-2, with D possibly matching TRBD1 (6 bases). The CDR3 contains 15 residues. Germline V CDR1 and CDR2: SGHDT, YYEEEE. V lost 2 bases and J 2 bases, leaving 13 bases between the germline ends. CDR3 amino acids: CASSLGGSGNYGYTF. CDR3 DNA: TGTGCCAGCAGCTTAGGGGGAAGCGGAAACTATGGCTACACCTTC.